This TCR beta chain was captured in a study of OX40 agonist ivuxolimab in advanced cancers. Study information: People who had prior anti-PD-1, anti-PD-L1 or anti-CTLA-4 therapy could take part, and roughly 44% had some. Partial responses were achieved by three patients, of whom one had hepatocellular carcinoma and two had cutaneous melanoma.

Repertoires were generated with immunoSEQ multiplex PCR, while TCRdb's copy carries only in-frame clones and drops some. The sample includes roughly 53,000 clones, about 88% of them seen just once. The timepoints at which blood was sampled were baseline, cycle 4 day 1, and cycle 7 day 1. From germline, CDR1 is MNHEY and CDR2 SVGAGI. V lost 2 bases and J lost 4; bases outside the gene matches: 10. This CDR3 has 16 amino acids. This clone occurred a few times. Its antigen is unknown. Study observations and caveats: Expanded peripheral T cell antigen specificity was not determined.

The rearrangement joins TRBV6-5 to TRBJ1-2, with 7 bases identical to TRBD1. This receptor was taken from an adult with an advanced solid tumor such as melanoma, head and neck, liver or kidney cancer. Source: CD4+ or CD8+ T cells sorted from blood, taken in a trial of the OX40 agonist ivuxolimab. The CDR3 loop is CASSYTSWGQSYGYTF. The CDR3, as DNA: TGTGCCAGCAGTTACACCTCTTGGGGACAGTCCTATGGCTACACCTTC.